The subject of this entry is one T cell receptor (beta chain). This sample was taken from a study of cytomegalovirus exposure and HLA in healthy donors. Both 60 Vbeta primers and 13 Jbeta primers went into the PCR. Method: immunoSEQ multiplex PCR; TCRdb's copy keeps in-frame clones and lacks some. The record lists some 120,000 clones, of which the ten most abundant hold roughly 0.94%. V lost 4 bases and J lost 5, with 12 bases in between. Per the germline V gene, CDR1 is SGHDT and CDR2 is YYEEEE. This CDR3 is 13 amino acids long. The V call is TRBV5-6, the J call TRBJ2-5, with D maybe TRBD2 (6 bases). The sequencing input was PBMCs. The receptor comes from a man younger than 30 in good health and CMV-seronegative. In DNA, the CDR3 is TGTGCCAGCAGCCGCGCCCGGGGGGAGACCCAGTACTTC. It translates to CASSRARGETQYF.